Below are 21 T cell receptor beta chains sequenced from a single sample in a study of T cell repertoires in cytomegalovirus infection. TCRdb ran MiXCR on the reads and lists one entry per CDR3 protein. Counted here are 130,000 or so distinct CDR3 sequences, roughly 6.5% occurring once; the ten biggest clones make up over 15%. Material: PBMCs. The source of these receptors is a human donor in good health (CMV status not recorded). Some clones in this sample may be carry-over from other donors' samples.

This clonotype has at least ten counts. This chain joins TRBV7-2 and TRBJ1-3; 7 nucleotides line up with TRBD1. The CDR3 is 18 amino acids. Looked up from germline, CDR1 is SGHTA and CDR2 is FQGNSA. V gave up 2 bases and J gave up 0 bases; unmatched junction bases: 10. The CDR3 DNA is TGTGCCAGCAGCTTATACCGGCCAGGGGGTGGCTCTGGAAACACCATATATTTT. Amino acids: CASSLYRPGGGSGNTIYF.

This clonotype showed up many times. The chain uses TRBV7-2 and TRBJ1-2; the match to TRBD1 covers 8 bases. This CDR3 spans 15 amino acids. V trimming: 4 bases; J trimming: 5 bases; junction bases outside the gene matches: 9. Germline CDR1 SGHTA, CDR2 FQGNSA. DNA of the CDR3: TGTGCCAGCAGCTCACCTGGACAGGGCAATTATGGCTACACCTTC. Translated, it gives CASSSPGQGNYGYTF.

There are many counts of this clonotype. The rearrangement links TRBV7-2 to TRBJ2-3; 9 bases map to TRBD2. The V gene end was trimmed by 5 bases and the J gene end by 2 bases; junction bases not matched to a gene: 14. The V gene's germline CDR1 is SGHTA and CDR2 FQGNSA. This CDR3 comprises 18 residues. CDR3 sequence reads: CASSLRGLAGIFTDTQYF. DNA for the CDR3: TGTGCCAGCAGCCTTCGAGGGCTAGCGGGGATATTCACAGATACGCAGTATTTT.

This clonotype was detected many times. The CDR3 nucleotides are TGTGCCAGCAGCTCCGACAGAAATAGCAATCAGCCCCAGCATTTT. Its protein is CASSSDRNSNQPQHF. V gene TRBV6-5 combines with J gene TRBJ1-5; D possibly corresponds to TRBD1 (5 bases). Germline V lookup: CDR1 MNHEY, CDR2 SVGAGI. V shed 6 bases and J shed 0 bases, with 12 bases lying between them. This CDR3 spans 15 amino acids.

This clonotype was detected only once. The chain joins TRBV24-1 to TRBJ2-1; no definite D call. Germline V CDR1 and CDR2: KGHDR, SFDVKD. The CDR3 contains 14 residues. The germline V and J ends were trimmed by 5 bases and 5 bases, with 12 bases remaining between them. CDR3 loop: CATSGVGRDNEQFF. The CDR3, as DNA: TGTGCCACCAGTGGGGTTGGCAGAGACAATGAGCAGTTCTTC.

This chain uses TRBV28 with TRBJ2-1, with 7 bases fitting TRBD1. This CDR3 region has 12 residues. Germline CDR1 reads MDHEN; CDR2 reads SYDVKM. V lost 6 bases, J lost 15 bases, and 11 bases stayed unmatched. The CDR3 loop reads CASRWQGENVFF. The CDR3 DNA reads as TGTGCCAGCAGGTGGCAGGGGGAAAATGTGTTCTTC.

This clonotype was detected many times. The V call is TRBV28, the J call TRBJ1-2; D is unresolved. Between the trimmed V and J ends, which lost 3 bases and 0 bases, there was a span of 8 bases. The V gene's germline CDR1 is MDHEN and CDR2 SYDVKM. CDR3 length: 14 amino acids. CDR3 in amino acids: CASSFIAANYGYTF. The CDR3 DNA is TGTGCCAGCAGTTTCATCGCAGCTAACTATGGCTACACCTTC.

The chain joins TRBV28 to TRBJ2-6; D tentatively fits TRBD1 or TRBD2 (6 bases each). CDR1 is MDHEN, CDR2 SYDVKM, per germline. The CDR3 length is 18 residues. V was trimmed by 6 bases and J by 1 base, leaving 19 bases between them. CDR3 residues: CASSLTGGGGSGANVLTF. For the CDR3, the DNA is TGTGCCAGCAGCCTGACAGGAGGGGGAGGTTCTGGGGCCAACGTCCTGACTTTC. The whole variable domain, remainder taken from reference TRBV28 and TRBJ2-6, is DVKVTQSSRYLVKRTGEKVFLECVQDMDHENMFWYRQDPGLGLRLIYFSYDVKMKEKGDIPEGYSVSREKKERFSLILESASTNQTSMYLCASSLTGGGGSGANVLTFGAGSRLTVL.

This clonotype was seen more than once but under ten times. This sequence joins TRBV7-9 and TRBJ1-2, with D unclear. This CDR3 is 14 amino acids long. Germline V gene data show CDR1 as SEHNR and CDR2 as FQNEAQ (reference sequence). Trimming pared 1 base from V and 4 bases from J, leaving 10 bases between. CDR3 DNA sequence: TGTGCCAGCAGCTTAGGAGGGTTGGGCTATGGCTACACCTTC. Translated: CASSLGGLGYGYTF.

This clonotype was seen at least ten times. The V call is TRBV7-8, the J call TRBJ1-5, with 9 bases identical to TRBD1. The CDR3 extends over 15 amino acids. The V gene end was trimmed by 7 bases and the J gene end by 5 bases; junction bases not matched to a gene: 9. Germline-derived CDR1 and CDR2 are SGHVS and FQNEAQ. The CDR3 here is CASTYRGRFDQPQHF. In DNA form, the CDR3 reads TGTGCCAGCACGTACAGGGGGCGTTTCGATCAGCCCCAGCATTTT.

This clonotype has a count of ten or more. This sequence joins TRBV20-1 and TRBJ2-1; maybe TRBD1 (6 bases). The V gene's germline CDR1 is DFQATT and CDR2 SNEGSKA (reference sequence). There are 15 residues in the CDR3. Trimming removed 3 bases at V and 4 bases at J, with 16 bases between. The CDR3 coding sequence is TGCAGTGCTAGCCAGGGGCGACGTGGGTACAATGAGCAGTTCTTC. Translating gives CSASQGRRGYNEQFF.

A few counts support this clonotype. The chain is built from TRBV7-9 and TRBJ2-7, with no clear D. The CDR3 spans 11 residues. The V end was cut by 4 bases, the J end by 7 bases, with 8 bases between. CDR1 and CDR2 from the germline V gene are SEHNR and FQNEAQ (reference sequence). In DNA, the CDR3 is TGTGCCAGCAGCTCCTACCGGGAGCAGTACTTC. It translates to CASSSYREQYF. The full variable domain, rest sourced from reference TRBV7-9 and TRBJ2-7, is DTGVSQNPRHKITKRGQNVTFRCDPISEHNRLYWYRQTLGQGPEFLTYFQNEAQLEKSRLLSDRFSAERPKGSFSTLEIQRTEQGDSAMYLCASSSYREQYFGPGTRLTVT.

This clonotype came up many times. The gene calls are TRBV28 and TRBJ1-5, with D uncertain. The CDR3 is 17 residues long. V lost 2 bases and J lost 2, with 16 bases in between. Germline V gene lookup returns CDR1 MDHEN and CDR2 SYDVKM. The CDR3 protein is CASSLPLQVEGNQPQHF. The CDR3 DNA is TGTGCCAGCAGTTTACCCCTACAAGTGGAGGGCAATCAGCCCCAGCATTTT. Based on the CDR3 plus reference TRBV28 and TRBJ1-5, the full variable domain is DVKVTQSSRYLVKRTGEKVFLECVQDMDHENMFWYRQDPGLGLRLIYFSYDVKMKEKGDIPEGYSVSREKKERFSLILESASTNQTSMYLCASSLPLQVEGNQPQHFGDGTRLSIL.

This clonotype has more than one count but fewer than ten. The J gene is TRBJ2-3, the V gene TRBV27; tentatively, D is TRBD1 or TRBD2 (6 bases each). CDR3 length: 17 residues. Germline lookup yields CDR1 MNHEY and CDR2 SMNVEV (reference sequence). V was pared by 7 bases and J by 0 bases, with 20 bases between. CDR3 residues: CASMEGVWATSTDTQYF. The CDR3 DNA reads as TGTGCCAGCATGGAGGGGGTGTGGGCAACTAGCACAGATACGCAGTATTTT.

This clonotype was found a few times. V and J are TRBV27 and TRBJ1-1; 8 nucleotides agree with TRBD1. V dropped 5 bases and J dropped 5; count of bases not matched to a gene: 10. Germline V lookup: CDR1 MNHEY, CDR2 SMNVEV (reference sequence). The CDR3 consists of 15 residues. CDR3 loop: CASSEWTGRRTEAFF. DNA for the CDR3: TGTGCCAGCAGTGAATGGACAGGGAGGAGAACTGAAGCTTTCTTT.

This clonotype has more than one count but fewer than ten. This chain uses TRBV19 with TRBJ2-7; D remains unclear. The CDR3 sequence is 14 residues long. V was trimmed by 1 base and J by 0 bases, leaving 7 bases between them. Looked up from germline, CDR1 is LNHDA and CDR2 is SQIVND (reference sequence). CDR3 bases: TGTGCCAGTAGTATAGTGGCCCTCTCCTACGAGCAGTACTTC. This codes for CASSIVALSYEQYF.

In the case of this clonotype: This may arise from a read error, as a much more abundant clone is one base away. This chain joins TRBV7-4 and TRBJ1-5; TRBD1 is a possible D gene (5 bases). From germline, CDR1 is SGHVT and CDR2 SQSDAQ. The CDR3 runs 15 residues. Here the CDR3 reads CANSLSGTRFQPQHF. The CDR3 bases are TGTGCCAACAGCTTAAGTGGGACTCGTTTTCAGCCCCAGCATTTT.

The rearrangement joins TRBV11-2 to TRBJ2-1, with 11 bases fitting TRBD2. The V gene end was trimmed by 6 bases and the J gene end by 6 bases; junction bases not matched to a gene: 10. This CDR3 spans 16 amino acids. Per the germline V gene, CDR1 is SGHAT and CDR2 is FQNNGV. CDR3 in amino acids: CASRAVAGGPGNEQFF. The CDR3 region has the DNA TGTGCCAGCAGAGCAGTAGCGGGGGGGCCCGGCAATGAGCAGTTCTTC.

This clonotype was observed at least ten times. The chain links TRBV7-2 to TRBJ2-5; D unclear. V shed 8 bases and J shed 2 bases, with 18 bases lying between them. This CDR3 comprises 15 residues. Germline V lookup: CDR1 SGHTA, CDR2 FQGNSA. CDR3 in amino acids: CASSPNVGAQETQYF. The CDR3 DNA sequence: TGTGCCAGCTCCCCCAACGTCGGAGCACAAGAGACCCAGTACTTC.

This clonotype was detected ten times or more. The chain combines TRBV12-5 with TRBJ2-3, with D possibly being TRBD1 or TRBD2 (5 bases each). The CDR3 runs 13 residues. V lost 1 base and J 6 bases, leaving 8 bases between the germline ends. Germline lookup yields CDR1 LGHNT and CDR2 FRNRAP. The CDR3 DNA sequence: TGTGCTAGTGGTTTGGGGGGGAAGGATACGCAGTATTTT. Translated: CASGLGGKDTQYF. The full variable domain, in which reference TRBV12-5 and TRBJ2-3 provide the parts outside the CDR3, is DARVTQTPRHKVTEMGQEVTMRCQPILGHNTVFWYRQTMMQGLELLAYFRNRAPLDDSGMPKDRFSAEMPDATLATLKIQPSEPRDSAVYFCASGLGGKDTQYFGPGTRLTVL.

The V gene is TRBV19, the J gene TRBJ1-2; no reliable D call. The V gene lost 0 bases and the J gene lost 8 bases, with 16 bases spanning the gap. Germline CDR1 and CDR2: LNHDA and SQIVND (reference sequence). This CDR3 has 15 residues. DNA for the CDR3: TGTGCCAGTAGTATAGAAGGGCCTTTACCCGTCGGCTACACCTTC. This codes for CASSIEGPLPVGYTF.